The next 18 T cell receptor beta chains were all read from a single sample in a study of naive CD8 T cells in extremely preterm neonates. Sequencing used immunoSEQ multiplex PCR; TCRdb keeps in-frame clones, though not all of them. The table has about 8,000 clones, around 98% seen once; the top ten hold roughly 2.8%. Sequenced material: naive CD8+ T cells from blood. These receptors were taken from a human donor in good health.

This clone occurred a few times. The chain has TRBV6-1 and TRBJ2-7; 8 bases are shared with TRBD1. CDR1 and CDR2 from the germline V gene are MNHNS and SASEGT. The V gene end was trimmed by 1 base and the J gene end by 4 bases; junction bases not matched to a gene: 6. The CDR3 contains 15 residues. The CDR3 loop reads CASSEGQGAFYEQYV. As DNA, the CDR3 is TGTGCCAGCAGTGAAGGTCAGGGGGCTTTTTACGAGCAGTACGTC.

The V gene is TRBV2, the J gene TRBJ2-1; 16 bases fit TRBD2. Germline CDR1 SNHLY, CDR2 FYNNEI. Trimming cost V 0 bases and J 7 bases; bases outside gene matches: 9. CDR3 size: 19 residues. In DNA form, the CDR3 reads TGTGCCAGCAGTGAAGCGCAGGGACTAGCGGGGGGGTTGTGGAATGAGCAGTTCTTC. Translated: CASSEAQGLAGGLWNEQFF.

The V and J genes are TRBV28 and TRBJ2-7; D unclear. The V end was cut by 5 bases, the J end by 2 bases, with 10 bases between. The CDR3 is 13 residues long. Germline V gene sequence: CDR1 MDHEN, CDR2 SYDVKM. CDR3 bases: TGTGCCAGCAGTCTTATGTCCCCCTACGAGCAGTACTTC. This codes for CASSLMSPYEQYF.

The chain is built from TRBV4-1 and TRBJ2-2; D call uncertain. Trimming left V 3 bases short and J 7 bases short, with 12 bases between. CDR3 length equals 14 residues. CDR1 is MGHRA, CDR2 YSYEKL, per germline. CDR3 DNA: TGCGCCAGCAGCCACAAGCCGGGTAACGGGGAGCTGTTTTTT. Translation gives CASSHKPGNGELFF.

CDR3 sequence: CATSSDVGLANEQFF. As DNA, the CDR3 is TGTGCCACCAGCAGCGACGTTGGACTAGCCAATGAGCAGTTCTTC. The chain couples TRBV15 to TRBJ2-1; 8 bases align to TRBD2. The length of the CDR3 is 15 residues. Losses at the gene ends were 3 bases for V and 6 bases for J; bases not matched to a gene: 7. Germline V gene lookup returns CDR1 LNHNV and CDR2 YYDKDF (reference sequence). Filled out from reference TRBV15 and TRBJ2-1, the complete variable domain reads DAMVIQNPRYQVTQFGKPVTLSCSQTLNHNVMYWYQQKSSQAPKLLFHYYDKDFNNEADTPDNFQSRRPNTSFCFLDIRSPGLGDTAMYLCATSSDVGLANEQFFGPGTRLTVL.

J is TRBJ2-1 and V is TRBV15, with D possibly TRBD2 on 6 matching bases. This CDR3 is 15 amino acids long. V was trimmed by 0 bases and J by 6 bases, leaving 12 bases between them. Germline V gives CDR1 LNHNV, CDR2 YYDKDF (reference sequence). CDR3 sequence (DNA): TGTGCCACCAGCAGAGACAGGGAGGTTGGCAATGAGCAGTTCTTC. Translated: CATSRDREVGNEQFF.

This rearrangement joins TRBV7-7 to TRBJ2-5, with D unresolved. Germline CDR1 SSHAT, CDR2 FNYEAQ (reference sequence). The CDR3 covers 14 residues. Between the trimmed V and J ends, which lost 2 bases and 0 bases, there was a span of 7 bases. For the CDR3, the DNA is TGTGCCAGCAGCTTAAGAACAGACCAAGAGACCCAGTACTTC. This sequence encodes CASSLRTDQETQYF. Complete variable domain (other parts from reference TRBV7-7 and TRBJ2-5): GAGVSQSPRYKVTKRGQDVTLRCDPISSHATLYWYQQALGQGPEFLTYFNYEAQPDKSGLPSDRFSAERPEGSISTLTIQRTEQRDSAMYRCASSLRTDQETQYFGPGTRLLVL.

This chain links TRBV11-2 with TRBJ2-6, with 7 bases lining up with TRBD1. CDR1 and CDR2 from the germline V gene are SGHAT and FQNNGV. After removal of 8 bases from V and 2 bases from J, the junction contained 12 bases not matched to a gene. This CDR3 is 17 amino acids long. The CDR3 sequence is CASSQGDHGPGANVLTF. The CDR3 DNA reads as TGTGCCAGCTCCCAGGGGGATCATGGTCCTGGGGCCAACGTCCTGACTTTC. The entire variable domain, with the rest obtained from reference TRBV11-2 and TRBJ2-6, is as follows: EAGVAQSPRYKIIEKRQSVAFWCNPISGHATLYWYQQILGQGPKLLIQFQNNGVVDDSQLPKDRFSAERLKGVDSTLKIQPAKLEDSAVYLCASSQGDHGPGANVLTFGAGSRLTVL.

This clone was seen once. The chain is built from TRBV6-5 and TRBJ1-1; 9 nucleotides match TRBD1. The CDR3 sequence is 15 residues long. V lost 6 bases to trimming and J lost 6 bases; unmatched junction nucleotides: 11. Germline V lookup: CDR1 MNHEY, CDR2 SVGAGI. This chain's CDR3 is CASSFDRGEEAEAFF. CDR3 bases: TGTGCCAGCAGCTTCGACAGGGGGGAAGAGGCTGAAGCTTTCTTT.

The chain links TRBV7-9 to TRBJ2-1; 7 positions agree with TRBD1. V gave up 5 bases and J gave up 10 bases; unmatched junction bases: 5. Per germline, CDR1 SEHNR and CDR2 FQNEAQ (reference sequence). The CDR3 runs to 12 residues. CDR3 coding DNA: TGTGCCAGCAGCCGGGACAGTCGAGAGCAGTTCTTC. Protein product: CASSRDSREQFF.

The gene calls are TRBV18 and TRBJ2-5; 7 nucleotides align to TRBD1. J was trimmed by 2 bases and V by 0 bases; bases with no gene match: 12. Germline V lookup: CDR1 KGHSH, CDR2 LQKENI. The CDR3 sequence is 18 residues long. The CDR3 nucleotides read TGTGCCAGCTCACCACCGGAGCACAGGGGCAATGTTCAAGAGACCCAGTACTTC. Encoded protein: CASSPPEHRGNVQETQYF.

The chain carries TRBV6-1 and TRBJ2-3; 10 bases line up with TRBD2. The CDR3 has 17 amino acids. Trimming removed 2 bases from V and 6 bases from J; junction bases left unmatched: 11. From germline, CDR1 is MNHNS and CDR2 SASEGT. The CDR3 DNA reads TGTGCCAGCAGTGAAAGAATGCTAGCGGGAGCTTGGGATACGCAGTATTTT. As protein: CASSERMLAGAWDTQYF.

The CDR3 protein is CASSSLAGIQETQYF. DNA of the CDR3: TGTGCCAGCTCATCCCTAGCGGGGATCCAAGAGACCCAGTACTTC. The gene calls are TRBV18 and TRBJ2-5; TRBD2 matches at 9 bases. Germline lookup yields CDR1 KGHSH and CDR2 LQKENI. The V segment lost 5 bases and the J segment 1 base; nucleotides outside the gene matches: 5. The CDR3 is 15 amino acids.

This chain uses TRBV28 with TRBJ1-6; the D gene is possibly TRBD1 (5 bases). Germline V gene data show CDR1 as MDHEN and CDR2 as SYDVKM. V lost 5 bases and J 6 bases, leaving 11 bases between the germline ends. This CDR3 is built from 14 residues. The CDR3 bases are TGTGCCAGCAGTCCTACTCAGGGTAATTCACCCCTCCACTTT. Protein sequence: CASSPTQGNSPLHF. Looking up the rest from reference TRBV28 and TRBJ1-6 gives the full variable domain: DVKVTQSSRYLVKRTGEKVFLECVQDMDHENMFWYRQDPGLGLRLIYFSYDVKMKEKGDIPEGYSVSREKKERFSLILESASTNQTSMYLCASSPTQGNSPLHFGNGTRLTVT.

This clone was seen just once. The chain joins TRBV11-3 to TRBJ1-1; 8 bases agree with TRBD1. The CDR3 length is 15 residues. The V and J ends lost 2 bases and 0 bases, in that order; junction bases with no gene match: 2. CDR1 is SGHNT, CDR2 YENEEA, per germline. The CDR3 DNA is TGTGCCAGCAGCTTACGGACAGGGTTGAACACTGAAGCTTTCTTT. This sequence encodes CASSLRTGLNTEAFF.

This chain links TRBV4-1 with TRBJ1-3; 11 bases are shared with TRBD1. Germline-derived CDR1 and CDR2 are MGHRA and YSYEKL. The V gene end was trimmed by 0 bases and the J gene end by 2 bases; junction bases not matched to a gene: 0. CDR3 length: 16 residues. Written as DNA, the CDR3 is TGCGCCAGCAGCCAAGAGGGACAGGGGGCTGGAAACACCATATATTTT. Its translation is CASSQEGQGAGNTIYF.

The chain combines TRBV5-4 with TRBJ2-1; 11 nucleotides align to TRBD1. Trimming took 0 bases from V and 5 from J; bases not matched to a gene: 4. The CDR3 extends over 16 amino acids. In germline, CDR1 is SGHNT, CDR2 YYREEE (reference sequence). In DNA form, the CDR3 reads TGTGCCAGCAGCTTGGGGACAGGGGGCCCCCACAATGAGCAGTTCTTC. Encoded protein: CASSLGTGGPHNEQFF.

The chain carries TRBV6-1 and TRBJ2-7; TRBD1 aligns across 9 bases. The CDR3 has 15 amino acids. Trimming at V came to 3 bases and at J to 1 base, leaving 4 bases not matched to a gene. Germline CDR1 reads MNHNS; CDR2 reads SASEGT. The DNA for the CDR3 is TGTGCCAGCAGTGAGGGACAGGGATTATCCTACGAGCAGTACGTC. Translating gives CASSEGQGLSYEQYV.